This T cell receptor beta chain was captured by sequencing in a study of control samples from healthy donors and cancer patients. Sequencing used immunoSEQ multiplex PCR; TCRdb keeps in-frame clones, though not all of them. The table shows approximately 170,000 clones, with approximately 90% occurring only once. Germline assignment: CDR1 WSHSY and CDR2 SAAADI. V dropped 3 bases and J dropped 11 bases, with 8 bases sitting between them. This CDR3 is 12 amino acids long. Specimen: blood. This TCR was sampled from a man aged 25 to 40 in good health. The chain links TRBV10-2 to TRBJ1-6, with TRBD1 as a possible D gene (5 bases). The CDR3 protein is CASSDLGAPLHF. In DNA, the CDR3 is TGCGCCAGCAGTGATCTAGGGGCACCCCTCCACTTT.